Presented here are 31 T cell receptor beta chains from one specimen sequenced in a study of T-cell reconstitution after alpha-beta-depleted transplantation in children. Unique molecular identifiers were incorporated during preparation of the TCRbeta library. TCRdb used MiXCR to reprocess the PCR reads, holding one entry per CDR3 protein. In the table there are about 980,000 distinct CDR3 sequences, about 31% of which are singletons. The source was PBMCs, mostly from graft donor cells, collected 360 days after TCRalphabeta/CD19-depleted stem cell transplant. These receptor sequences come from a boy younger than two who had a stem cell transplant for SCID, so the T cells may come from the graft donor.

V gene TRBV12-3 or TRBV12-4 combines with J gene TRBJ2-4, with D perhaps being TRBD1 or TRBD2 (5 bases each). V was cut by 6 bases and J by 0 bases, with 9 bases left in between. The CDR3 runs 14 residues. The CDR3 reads CASRPGRAKNIQYF. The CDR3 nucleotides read TGTGCCAGCAGACCAGGGAGAGCCAAAAACATTCAGTACTTC.

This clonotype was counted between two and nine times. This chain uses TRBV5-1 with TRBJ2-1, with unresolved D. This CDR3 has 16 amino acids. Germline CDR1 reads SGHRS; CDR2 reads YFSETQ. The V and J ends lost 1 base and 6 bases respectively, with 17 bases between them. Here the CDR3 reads CASSLYPERAGNEQFF. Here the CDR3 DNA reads TGCGCCAGCAGCTTGTATCCCGAAAGGGCCGGCAATGAGCAGTTCTTC.

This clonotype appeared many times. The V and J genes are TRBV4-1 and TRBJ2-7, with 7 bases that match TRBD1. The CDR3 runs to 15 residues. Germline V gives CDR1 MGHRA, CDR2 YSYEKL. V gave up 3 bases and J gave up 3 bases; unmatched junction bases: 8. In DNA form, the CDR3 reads TGCGCCAGCAGCCATGAGTTCCGGGACAGCTACGAGCAGTACTTC. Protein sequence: CASSHEFRDSYEQYF.

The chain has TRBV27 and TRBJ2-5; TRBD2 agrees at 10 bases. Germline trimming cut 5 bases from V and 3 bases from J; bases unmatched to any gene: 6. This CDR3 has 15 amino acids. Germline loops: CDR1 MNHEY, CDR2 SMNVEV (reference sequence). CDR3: CASSGNGLAEETQYF. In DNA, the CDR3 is TGTGCCAGCAGTGGGAACGGACTAGCGGAAGAGACCCAGTACTTC.

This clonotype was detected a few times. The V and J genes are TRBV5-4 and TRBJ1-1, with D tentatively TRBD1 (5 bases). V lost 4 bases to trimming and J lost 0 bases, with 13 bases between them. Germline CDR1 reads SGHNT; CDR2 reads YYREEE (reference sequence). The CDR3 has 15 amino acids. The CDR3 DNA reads TGTGCCAGCAGCCCACCGGGACGGATGAACACTGAAGCTTTCTTT. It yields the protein CASSPPGRMNTEAFF.

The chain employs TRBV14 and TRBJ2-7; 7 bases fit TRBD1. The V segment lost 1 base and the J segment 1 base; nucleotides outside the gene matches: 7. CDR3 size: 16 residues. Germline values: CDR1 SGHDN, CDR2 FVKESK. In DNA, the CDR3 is TGTGCCAGCAGCCAAGTTTCGACAGGGTGGTCCTACGAGCAGTACTTC. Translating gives CASSQVSTGWSYEQYF.

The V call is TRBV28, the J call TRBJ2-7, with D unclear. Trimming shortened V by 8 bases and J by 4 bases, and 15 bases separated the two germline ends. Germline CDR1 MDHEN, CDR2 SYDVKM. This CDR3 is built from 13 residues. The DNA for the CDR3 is TGTGCCAGCGGATTCATGGGTTTATACGAGCAGTACTTC. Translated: CASGFMGLYEQYF.

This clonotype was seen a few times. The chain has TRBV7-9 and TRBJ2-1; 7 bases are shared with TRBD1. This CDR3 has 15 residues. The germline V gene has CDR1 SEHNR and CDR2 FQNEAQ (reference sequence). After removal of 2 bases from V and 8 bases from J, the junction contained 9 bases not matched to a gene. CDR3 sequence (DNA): TGTGCCAGCAGCTTATCTTCGACAGGGTTGGATGAGCAGTTCTTC. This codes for CASSLSSTGLDEQFF.

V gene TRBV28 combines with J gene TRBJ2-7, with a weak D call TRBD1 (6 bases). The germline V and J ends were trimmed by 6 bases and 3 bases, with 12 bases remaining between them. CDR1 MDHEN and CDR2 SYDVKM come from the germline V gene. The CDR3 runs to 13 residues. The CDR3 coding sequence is TGTGCCAGCAGGATGGACAGTGACTACGAGCAGTACTTC. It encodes CASRMDSDYEQYF.

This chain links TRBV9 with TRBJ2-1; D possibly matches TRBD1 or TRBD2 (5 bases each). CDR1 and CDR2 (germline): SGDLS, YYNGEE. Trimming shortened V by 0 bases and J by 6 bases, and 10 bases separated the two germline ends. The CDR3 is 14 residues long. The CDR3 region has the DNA TGTGCCAGCAGCGTAGTGTCGGGGACCAATGAGCAGTTCTTC. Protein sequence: CASSVVSGTNEQFF. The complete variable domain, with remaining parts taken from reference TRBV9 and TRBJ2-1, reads DSGVTQTPKHLITATGQRVTLRCSPRSGDLSVYWYQQSLDQGLQFLIQYYNGEERAKGNILERFSAQQFPDLHSELNLSSLELGDSALYFCASSVVSGTNEQFFGPGTRLTVL.

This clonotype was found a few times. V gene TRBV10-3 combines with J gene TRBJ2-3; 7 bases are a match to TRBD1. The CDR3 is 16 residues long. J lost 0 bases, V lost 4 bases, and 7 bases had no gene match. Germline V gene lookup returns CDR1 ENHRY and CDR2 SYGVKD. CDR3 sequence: CAISVSRQGSTDTQYF. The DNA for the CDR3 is TGTGCCATCAGTGTTAGTCGACAGGGCAGCACAGATACGCAGTATTTT.

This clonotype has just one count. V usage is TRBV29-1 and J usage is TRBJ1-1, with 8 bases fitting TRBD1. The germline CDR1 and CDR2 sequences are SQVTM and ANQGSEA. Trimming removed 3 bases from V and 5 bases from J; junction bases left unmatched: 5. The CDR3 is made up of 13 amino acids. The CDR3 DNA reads TGCAGCGTTGAGCAGGGGGCAGGTACTGAAGCTTTCTTT. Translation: CSVEQGAGTEAFF. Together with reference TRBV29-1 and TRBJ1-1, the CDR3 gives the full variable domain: SAVISQKPSRDICQRGTSLTIQCQVDSQVTMMFWYRQQPGQSLTLIATANQGSEATYESGFVIDKFPISRPNLTFSTLTVSNMSPEDSSIYLCSVEQGAGTEAFFGQGTRLTVV.

CDR3 sequence (DNA): TGCAGCGTTGGGGCAGGCTTGAACACTGAAGCTTTCTTT. The encoded protein is CSVGAGLNTEAFF. The chain recombines TRBV29-1 with TRBJ1-1; D is undetermined. CDR3 length: 13 residues. Germline V gives CDR1 SQVTM, CDR2 ANQGSEA. V lost 4 bases, J lost 0 bases, and 9 bases lay in between.

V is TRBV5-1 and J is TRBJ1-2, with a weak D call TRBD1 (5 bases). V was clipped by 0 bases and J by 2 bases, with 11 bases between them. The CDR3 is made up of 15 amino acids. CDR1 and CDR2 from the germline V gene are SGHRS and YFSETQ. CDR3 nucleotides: TGCGCCAGCAGCTTGGGTGGGGGATCGAACTATGGCTACACCTTC. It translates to CASSLGGGSNYGYTF.

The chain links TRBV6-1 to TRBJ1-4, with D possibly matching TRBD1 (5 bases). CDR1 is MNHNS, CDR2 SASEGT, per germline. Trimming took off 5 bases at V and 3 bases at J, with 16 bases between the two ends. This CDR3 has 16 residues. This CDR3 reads CASSIQGVTANEKLFF. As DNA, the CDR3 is TGTGCCAGCAGTATCCAGGGTGTGACGGCTAATGAAAAACTGTTTTTT.

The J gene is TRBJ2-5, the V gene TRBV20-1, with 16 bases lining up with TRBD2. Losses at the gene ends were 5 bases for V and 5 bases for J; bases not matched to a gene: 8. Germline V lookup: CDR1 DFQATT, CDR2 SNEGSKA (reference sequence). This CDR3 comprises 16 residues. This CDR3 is CSAPGLAGGIGETQYF. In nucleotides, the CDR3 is TGCAGTGCTCCGGGACTAGCGGGGGGGATAGGGGAGACCCAGTACTTC.

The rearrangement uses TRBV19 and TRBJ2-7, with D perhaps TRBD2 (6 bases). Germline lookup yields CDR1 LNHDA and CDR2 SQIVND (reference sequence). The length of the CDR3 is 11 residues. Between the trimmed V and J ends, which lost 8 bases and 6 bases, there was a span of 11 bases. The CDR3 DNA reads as TGTGCCAGTTGGCAGGGAGGCGAGCAGTACTTC. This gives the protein CASWQGGEQYF.

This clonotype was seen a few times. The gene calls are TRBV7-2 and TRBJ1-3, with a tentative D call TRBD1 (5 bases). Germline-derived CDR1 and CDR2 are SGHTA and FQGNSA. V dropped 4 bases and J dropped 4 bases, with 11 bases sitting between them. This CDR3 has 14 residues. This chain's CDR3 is CASSSSGGGNTIYF. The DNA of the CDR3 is TGTGCCAGCAGCTCCTCCGGGGGGGGAAACACCATATATTTT.

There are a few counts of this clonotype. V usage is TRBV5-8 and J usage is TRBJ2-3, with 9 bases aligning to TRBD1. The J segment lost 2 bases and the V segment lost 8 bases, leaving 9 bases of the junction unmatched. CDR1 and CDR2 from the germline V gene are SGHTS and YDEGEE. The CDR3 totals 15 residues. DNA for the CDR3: TGTGCCAGTAAGAACAGGGGGCTATTCACAGATACGCAGTATTTT. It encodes CASKNRGLFTDTQYF.

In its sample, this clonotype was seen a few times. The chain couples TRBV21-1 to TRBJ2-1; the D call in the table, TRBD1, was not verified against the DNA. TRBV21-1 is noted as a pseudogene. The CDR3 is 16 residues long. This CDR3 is CASSKGSAYSYNEQFF. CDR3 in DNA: TGTGCCAGCAGCAAAGGGAGCGCCTACTCCTACAATGAGCAGTTCTTC.

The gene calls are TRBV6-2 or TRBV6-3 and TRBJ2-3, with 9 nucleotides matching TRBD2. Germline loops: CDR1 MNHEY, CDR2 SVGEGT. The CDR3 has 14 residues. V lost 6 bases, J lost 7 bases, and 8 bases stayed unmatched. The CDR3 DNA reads TGTGCCAGCAGGCCTAGCGGGGTCGAGTATACGCAGTATTTT. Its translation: CASRPSGVEYTQYF.

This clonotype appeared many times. CDR3 coding DNA: TGTGCCAGCAGTAACACACAGGGGGGATCCTACAATGAGCAGTTCTTC. Encoded protein: CASSNTQGGSYNEQFF. The chain couples TRBV28 to TRBJ2-1; 8 bases agree with TRBD1. The CDR3 loop spans 16 amino acids. Trimming cost V 5 bases and J 1 base; bases outside gene matches: 7. Looked up from germline, CDR1 is MDHEN and CDR2 is SYDVKM. The full variable domain, rest sourced from reference TRBV28 and TRBJ2-1, is DVKVTQSSRYLVKRTGEKVFLECVQDMDHENMFWYRQDPGLGLRLIYFSYDVKMKEKGDIPEGYSVSREKKERFSLILESASTNQTSMYLCASSNTQGGSYNEQFFGPGTRLTVL.

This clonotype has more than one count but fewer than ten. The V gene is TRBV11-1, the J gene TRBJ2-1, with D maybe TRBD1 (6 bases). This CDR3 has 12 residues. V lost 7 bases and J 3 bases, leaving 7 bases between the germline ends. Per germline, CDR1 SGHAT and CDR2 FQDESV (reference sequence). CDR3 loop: CASKGDYNEQFF. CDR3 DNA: TGTGCCAGCAAGGGGGACTACAATGAGCAGTTCTTC.

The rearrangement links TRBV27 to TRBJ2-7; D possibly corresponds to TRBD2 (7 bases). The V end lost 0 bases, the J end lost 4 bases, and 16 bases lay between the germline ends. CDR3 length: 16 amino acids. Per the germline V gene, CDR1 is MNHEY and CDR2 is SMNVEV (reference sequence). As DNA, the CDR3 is TGTGCCAGCAGTTTATCGGGGGGGCTAGTCGGTTACGAGCAGTACTTC. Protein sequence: CASSLSGGLVGYEQYF.

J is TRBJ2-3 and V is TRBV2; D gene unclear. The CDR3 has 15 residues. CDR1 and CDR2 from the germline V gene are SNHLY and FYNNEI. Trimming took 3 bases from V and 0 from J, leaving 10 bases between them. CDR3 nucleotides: TGTGCCAGCAGTGAGGGTAGAGTGAGCACAGATACGCAGTATTTT. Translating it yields CASSEGRVSTDTQYF. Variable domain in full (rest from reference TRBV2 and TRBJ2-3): EPEVTQTPSHQVTQMGQEVILRCVPISNHLYFYWYRQILGQKVEFLVSFYNNEISEKSEIFDDQFSVERPDGSNFTLKIRSTKLEDSAMYFCASSEGRVSTDTQYFGPGTRLTVL.

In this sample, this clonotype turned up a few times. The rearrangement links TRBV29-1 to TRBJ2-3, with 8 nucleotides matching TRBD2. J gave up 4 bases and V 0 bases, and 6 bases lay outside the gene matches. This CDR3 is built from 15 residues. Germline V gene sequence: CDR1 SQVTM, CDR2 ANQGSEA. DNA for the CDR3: TGCAGCGTTGAAGATGATGGACTAGCAGCAGATACGCAGTATTTT. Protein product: CSVEDDGLAADTQYF.

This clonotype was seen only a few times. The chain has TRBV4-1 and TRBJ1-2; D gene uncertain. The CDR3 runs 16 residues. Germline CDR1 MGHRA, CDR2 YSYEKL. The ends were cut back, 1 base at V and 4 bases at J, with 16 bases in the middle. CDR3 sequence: CASSQGAEYRIYGYTF. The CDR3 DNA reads TGCGCCAGCAGCCAAGGGGCCGAGTACCGCATCTATGGCTACACCTTC.

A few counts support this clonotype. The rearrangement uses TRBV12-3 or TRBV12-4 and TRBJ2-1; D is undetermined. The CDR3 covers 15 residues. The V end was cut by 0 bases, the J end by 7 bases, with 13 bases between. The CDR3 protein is CASSLARSLENEQFF. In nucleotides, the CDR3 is TGTGCCAGCAGTTTAGCTCGCAGCCTAGAGAATGAGCAGTTCTTC.

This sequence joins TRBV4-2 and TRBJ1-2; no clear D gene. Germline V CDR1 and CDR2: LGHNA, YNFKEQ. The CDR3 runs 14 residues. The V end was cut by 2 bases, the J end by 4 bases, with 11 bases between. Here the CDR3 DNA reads TGTGCCAGCAGCCAACCCACAGCCATCTATGGCTACACCTTC. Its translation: CASSQPTAIYGYTF.

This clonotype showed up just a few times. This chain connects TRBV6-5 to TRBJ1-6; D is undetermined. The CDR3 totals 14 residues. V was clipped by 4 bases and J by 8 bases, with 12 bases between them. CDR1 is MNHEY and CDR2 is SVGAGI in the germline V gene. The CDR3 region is CASSSEAHHSPLHF. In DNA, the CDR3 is TGTGCCAGCAGTTCCGAGGCCCATCATTCACCCCTCCACTTT.

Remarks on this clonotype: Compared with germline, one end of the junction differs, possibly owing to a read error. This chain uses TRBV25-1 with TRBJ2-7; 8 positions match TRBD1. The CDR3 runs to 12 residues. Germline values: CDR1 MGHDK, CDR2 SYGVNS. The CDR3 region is CASSSLPGQASF. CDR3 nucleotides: TGTGCCAGCAGCTCTCTCCCGGGACAGGCCTCCTTC.